This T cell receptor delta chain is drawn from a study of gamma-delta chains in newborns, infants, children. At the level of the study: Polyclonal expansion of innate γδ T cells after birth follows microbial exposure.

After removal of 4 bases from V and 0 bases from J, the junction contained 20 bases not matched to a gene. There are 21 residues in the CDR3. Looked up from germline, CDR1 is TSWWSYY and CDR2 is QGS. TCRdb reapplied CATT to the reads. Of around 5,000 delta-chain clones listed, approximately 15% are singletons. This clone has only a few counts. The receptor was isolated from a child who was a newborn, infant or young child, either healthy, febrile or measles-vaccinated (not recorded which). The material was blood, obtained at baseline. This rearrangement joins TRDV1 to TRDJ1; 10 bases map to TRDD3. In DNA, the CDR3 is TGTGCTCTTGGGGGCTGCCTTCCTGGGCTGGGGGATATCGGTTACACCGATAAACTCATCTTT. Encoded protein: CALGGCLPGLGDIGYTDKLIF.